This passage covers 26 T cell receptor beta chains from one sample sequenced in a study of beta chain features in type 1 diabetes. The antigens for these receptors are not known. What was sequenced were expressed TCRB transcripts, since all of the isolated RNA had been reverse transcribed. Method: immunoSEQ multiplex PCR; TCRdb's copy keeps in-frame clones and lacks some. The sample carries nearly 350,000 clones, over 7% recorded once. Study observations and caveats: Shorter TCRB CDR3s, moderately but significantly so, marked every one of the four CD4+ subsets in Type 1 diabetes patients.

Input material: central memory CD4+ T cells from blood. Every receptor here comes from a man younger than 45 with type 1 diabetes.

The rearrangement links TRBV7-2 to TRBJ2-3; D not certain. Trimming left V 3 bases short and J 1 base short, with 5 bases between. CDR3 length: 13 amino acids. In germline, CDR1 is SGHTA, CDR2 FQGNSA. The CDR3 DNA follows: TGTGCCAGCAGCTTTATAGGCACAGATACGCAGTATTTT. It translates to CASSFIGTDTQYF.

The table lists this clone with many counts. The CDR3 nucleotides are TGTGCCAGCAGCTTCGGGGGGGCCGGAGATACGCAGTATTTT. This codes for CASSFGGAGDTQYF. The chain employs TRBV7-9 and TRBJ2-3; TRBD2 agrees at 8 bases. Trimming removed 3 bases from V and 5 bases from J; junction bases left unmatched: 4. This CDR3 has 14 amino acids. CDR1 is SEHNR, CDR2 FQNEAQ, per germline (reference sequence). Combining the CDR3 with reference TRBV7-9 and TRBJ2-3 gives the whole variable domain DTGVSQNPRHKITKRGQNVTFRCDPISEHNRLYWYRQTLGQGPEFLTYFQNEAQLEKSRLLSDRFSAERPKGSFSTLEIQRTEQGDSAMYLCASSFGGAGDTQYFGPGTRLTVL.

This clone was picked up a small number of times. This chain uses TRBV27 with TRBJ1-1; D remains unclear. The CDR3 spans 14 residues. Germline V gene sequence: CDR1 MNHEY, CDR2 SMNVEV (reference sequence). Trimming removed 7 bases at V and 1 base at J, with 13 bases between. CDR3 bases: TGTGCCAGCACTCTAATGGGTGGGAACACTGAAGCTTTCTTT. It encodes CASTLMGGNTEAFF.

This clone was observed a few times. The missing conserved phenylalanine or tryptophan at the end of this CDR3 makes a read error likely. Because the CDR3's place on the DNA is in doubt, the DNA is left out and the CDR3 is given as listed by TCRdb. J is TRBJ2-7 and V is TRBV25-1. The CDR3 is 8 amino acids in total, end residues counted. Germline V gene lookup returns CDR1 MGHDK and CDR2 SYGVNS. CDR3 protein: CASSTRDP.

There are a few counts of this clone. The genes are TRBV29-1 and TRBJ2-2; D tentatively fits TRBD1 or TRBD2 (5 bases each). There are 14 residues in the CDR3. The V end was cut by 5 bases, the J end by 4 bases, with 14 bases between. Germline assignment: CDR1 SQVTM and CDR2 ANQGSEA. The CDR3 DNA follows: TGCAGCGTTTCAGAGGGACCGACCACCGGGGAGCTGTTTTTT. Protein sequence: CSVSEGPTTGELFF.

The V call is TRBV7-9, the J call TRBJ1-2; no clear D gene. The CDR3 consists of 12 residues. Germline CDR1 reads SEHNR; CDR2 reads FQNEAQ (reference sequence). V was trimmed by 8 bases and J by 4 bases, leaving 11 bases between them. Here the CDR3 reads CASDRLSYGYTF. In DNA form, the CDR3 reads TGTGCCAGCGATAGGCTCTCCTATGGCTACACCTTC. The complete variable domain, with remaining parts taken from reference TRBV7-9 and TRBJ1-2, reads DTGVSQNPRHKITKRGQNVTFRCDPISEHNRLYWYRQTLGQGPEFLTYFQNEAQLEKSRLLSDRFSAERPKGSFSTLEIQRTEQGDSAMYLCASDRLSYGYTFGSGTRLTVV.

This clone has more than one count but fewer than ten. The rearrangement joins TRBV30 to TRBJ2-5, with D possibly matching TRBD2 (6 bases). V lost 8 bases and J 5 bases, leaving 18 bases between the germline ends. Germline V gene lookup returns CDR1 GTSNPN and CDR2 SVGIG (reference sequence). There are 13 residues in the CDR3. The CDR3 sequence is CALLGGLRETQYF. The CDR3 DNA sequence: TGTGCCCTATTGGGGGGACTGCGGGAGACCCAGTACTTC.

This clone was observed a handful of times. The CDR3 coding sequence is TGTGCCAGCAGCCCCCGCGTGGGAGGACAGGTTAGCTCCTACGAGCAGTACTTC. It translates to CASSPRVGGQVSSYEQYF. This chain joins TRBV7-8 and TRBJ2-7, with D possibly matching TRBD1 (7 bases). The CDR3 covers 18 residues. V lost 5 bases and J lost 0, with 23 bases in between. The germline V gene encodes CDR1 SGHVS and CDR2 FQNEAQ.

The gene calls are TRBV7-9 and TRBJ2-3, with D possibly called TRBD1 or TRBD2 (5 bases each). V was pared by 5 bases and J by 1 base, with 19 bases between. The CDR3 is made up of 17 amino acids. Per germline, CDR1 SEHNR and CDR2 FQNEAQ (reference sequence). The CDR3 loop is CASSAFLQGRGTDTQYF. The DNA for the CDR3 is TGTGCCAGCAGCGCCTTCCTCCAGGGACGGGGCACAGATACGCAGTATTTT.

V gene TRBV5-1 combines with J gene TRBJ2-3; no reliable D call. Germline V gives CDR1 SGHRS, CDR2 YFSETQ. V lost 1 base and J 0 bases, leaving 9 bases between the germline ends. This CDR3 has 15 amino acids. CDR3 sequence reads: CASSLQPSSTDTQYF. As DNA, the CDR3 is TGCGCCAGCAGCTTGCAGCCTTCTAGCACAGATACGCAGTATTTT.

DNA for the CDR3: TGTGCCAGTAGACCAGGGGGCGATGGGACTGAAGCTTTCTTT. Its translation: CASRPGGDGTEAFF. This chain joins TRBV19 and TRBJ1-1, with 8 bases lining up with TRBD1. The CDR3 consists of 14 residues. Trimming at V came to 6 bases and at J to 5 bases, leaving 8 bases not matched to a gene. Germline CDR1 is LNHDA and CDR2 is SQIVND (reference sequence).

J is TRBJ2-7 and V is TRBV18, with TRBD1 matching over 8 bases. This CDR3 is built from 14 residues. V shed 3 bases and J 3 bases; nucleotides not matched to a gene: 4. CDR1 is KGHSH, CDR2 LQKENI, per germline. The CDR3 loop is CASSPGQDGYEQYF. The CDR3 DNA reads TGTGCCAGCTCACCGGGACAGGATGGCTACGAGCAGTACTTC.

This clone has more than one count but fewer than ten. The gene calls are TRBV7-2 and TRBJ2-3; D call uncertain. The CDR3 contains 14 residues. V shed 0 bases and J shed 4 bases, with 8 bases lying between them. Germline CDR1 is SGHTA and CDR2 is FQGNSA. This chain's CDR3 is CASSLADLADTQYF. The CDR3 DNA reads TGTGCCAGCAGCTTAGCAGACCTAGCAGATACGCAGTATTTT. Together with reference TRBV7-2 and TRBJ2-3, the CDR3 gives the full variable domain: GAGVSQSPSNKVTEKGKDVELRCDPISGHTALYWYRQSLGQGLEFLIYFQGNSAPDKSGLPSDRFSAERTGGSVSTLTIQRTQQEDSAVYLCASSLADLADTQYFGPGTRLTVL.

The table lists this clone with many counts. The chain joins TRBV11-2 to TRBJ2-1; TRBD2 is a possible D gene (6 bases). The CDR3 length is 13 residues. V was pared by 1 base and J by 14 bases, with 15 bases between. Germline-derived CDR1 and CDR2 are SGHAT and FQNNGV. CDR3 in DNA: TGTGCCAGCAGCTTAGGGGAGCGCGGGATGGAGTTCTTC. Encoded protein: CASSLGERGMEFF.

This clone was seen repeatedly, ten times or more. The chain's CDR3 is CASRYGVTSGANVLTF. The CDR3 coding sequence is TGTGCCAGCAGATACGGGGTTACCTCTGGGGCCAACGTCCTGACTTTC. The J gene is TRBJ2-6, the V gene TRBV2, with D perhaps matching TRBD2 (5 bases). Germline assignment: CDR1 SNHLY and CDR2 FYNNEI. The CDR3 spans 16 residues. The V and J ends lost 6 bases and 0 bases respectively, with 12 bases between them.

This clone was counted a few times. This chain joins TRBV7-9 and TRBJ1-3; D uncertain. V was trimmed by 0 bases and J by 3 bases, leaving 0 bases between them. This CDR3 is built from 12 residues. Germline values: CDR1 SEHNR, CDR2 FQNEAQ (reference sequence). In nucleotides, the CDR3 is TGTGCCAGCAGCTTAGCTGGAAACACCATATATTTT. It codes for CASSLAGNTIYF.

The CDR3 sequence is CASSFGAGSGANVLTF. The CDR3 DNA reads TGTGCCAGCAGCTTCGGAGCAGGTTCTGGGGCCAACGTCCTGACTTTC. This chain uses TRBV5-6 with TRBJ2-6; the D is unclear. V lost 2 bases and J lost 1, with 10 bases in between. This CDR3 has 16 residues. Germline lookup yields CDR1 SGHDT and CDR2 YYEEEE.

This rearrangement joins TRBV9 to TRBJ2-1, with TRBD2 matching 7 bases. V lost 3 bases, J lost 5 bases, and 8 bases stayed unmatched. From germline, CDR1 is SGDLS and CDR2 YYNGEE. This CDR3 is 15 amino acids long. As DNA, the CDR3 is TGTGCCAGCAGCGGTGGGCTAGCGGATGACAATGAGCAGTTCTTC. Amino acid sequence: CASSGGLADDNEQFF.

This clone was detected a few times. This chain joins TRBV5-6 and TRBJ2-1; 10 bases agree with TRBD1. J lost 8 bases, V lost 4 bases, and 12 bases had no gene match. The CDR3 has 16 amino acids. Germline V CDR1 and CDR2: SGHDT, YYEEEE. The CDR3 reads CASSPRRQGARDEQFF. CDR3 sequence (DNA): TGTGCCAGCAGCCCCCGGAGACAGGGGGCACGGGATGAGCAGTTCTTC.

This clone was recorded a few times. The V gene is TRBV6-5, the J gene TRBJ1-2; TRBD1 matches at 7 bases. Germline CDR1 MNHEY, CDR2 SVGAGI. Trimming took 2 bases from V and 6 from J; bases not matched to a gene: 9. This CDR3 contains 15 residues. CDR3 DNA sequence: TGTGCCAGCAGTTACCGTGGGACAGCTGATCATGGCTACACCTTC. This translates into CASSYRGTADHGYTF.

CDR3 coding DNA: TGTGCCAGCAGCTTGGGAAGGGCGCGGAACACCGGGGAGCTGTTTTTT. This codes for CASSLGRARNTGELFF. The chain employs TRBV5-4 and TRBJ2-2; D remains ambiguous. The CDR3 totals 16 residues. Between the trimmed V and J ends, which lost 0 bases and 1 base, there was a span of 10 bases. Germline lookup yields CDR1 SGHNT and CDR2 YYREEE (reference sequence).

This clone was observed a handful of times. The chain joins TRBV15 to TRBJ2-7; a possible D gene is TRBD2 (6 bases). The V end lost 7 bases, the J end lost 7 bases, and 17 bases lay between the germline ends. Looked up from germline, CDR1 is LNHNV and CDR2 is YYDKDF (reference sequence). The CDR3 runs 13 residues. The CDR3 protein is CATTREFRSEQYF. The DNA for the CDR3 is TGTGCCACCACCCGGGAGTTCCGGTCAGAGCAGTACTTC.

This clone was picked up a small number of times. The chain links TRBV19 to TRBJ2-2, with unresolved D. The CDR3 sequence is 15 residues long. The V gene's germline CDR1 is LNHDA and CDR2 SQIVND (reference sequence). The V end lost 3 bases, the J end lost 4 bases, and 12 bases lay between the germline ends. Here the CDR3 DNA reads TGTGCCAGTAGTATCCGGGCGACGGGCACCGGGGAGCTGTTTTTT. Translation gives CASSIRATGTGELFF.

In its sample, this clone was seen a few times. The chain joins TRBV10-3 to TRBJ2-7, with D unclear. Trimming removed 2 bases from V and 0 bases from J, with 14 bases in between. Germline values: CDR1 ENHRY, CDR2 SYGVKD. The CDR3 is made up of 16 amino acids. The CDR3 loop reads CAISEGSPRNSYEQYF. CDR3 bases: TGTGCCATCAGTGAGGGCAGCCCGAGGAACTCCTACGAGCAGTACTTC.

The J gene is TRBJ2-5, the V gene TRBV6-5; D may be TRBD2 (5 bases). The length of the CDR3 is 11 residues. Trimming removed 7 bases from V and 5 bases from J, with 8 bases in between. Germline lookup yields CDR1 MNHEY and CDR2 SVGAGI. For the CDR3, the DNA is TGTGCCAGCACCTGGAGGGAGACCCAGTACTTC. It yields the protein CASTWRETQYF.

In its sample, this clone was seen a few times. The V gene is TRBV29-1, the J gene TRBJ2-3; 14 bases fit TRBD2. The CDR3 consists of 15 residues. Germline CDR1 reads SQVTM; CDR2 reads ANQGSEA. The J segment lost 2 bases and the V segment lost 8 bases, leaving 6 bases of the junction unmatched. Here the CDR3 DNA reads TGCAGCACGACGGGACTAGCGGGGGCCACAGATACGCAGTATTTT. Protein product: CSTTGLAGATDTQYF.